The 12 T cell receptor beta chains below come from one sample, sequenced in a study of shared clonotypes between healthy human individuals. Repertoires were generated with immunoSEQ multiplex PCR, while TCRdb's copy carries only in-frame clones and drops some. The table has 850,000 to 1,200,000 clones, 75% seen once. The sequencing sample was made of memory CD4+ T cells sorted from blood. Subset denoted: CD45RA-negative fraction. The receptor set was obtained from a man in his late teens or twenties in good health.

This clone was detected only a few times. Distinct nucleotide sequences in the sample also encode this CDR3. This rearrangement joins TRBV6-6 to TRBJ1-5, with TRBD1 matching 8 bases. Per germline, CDR1 MNHNY and CDR2 SVGAGI (reference sequence). The V segment lost 4 bases and the J segment 7 bases; nucleotides outside the gene matches: 9. This CDR3 spans 15 amino acids. The CDR3 here is CASSSGTGPNQPQHF. The CDR3 bases are TGTGCCAGCAGTTCTGGGACAGGTCCTAACCAGCCCCAGCATTTT.

The V gene is TRBV6-4, the J gene TRBJ1-1; D is uncertain. This CDR3 spans 12 amino acids. V was trimmed by 11 bases and J by 5 bases, leaving 15 bases between them. Per the germline V gene, CDR1 is MRHNA and CDR2 is SNTAGT. CDR3 amino acids: CAGTVGITEAFF. CDR3 coding DNA: TGTGCCGGAACGGTAGGGATAACTGAAGCTTTCTTT.

The J gene is TRBJ1-6, the V gene TRBV25-1; the match to TRBD1 covers 9 bases. The CDR3 is 15 amino acids. V was pared by 9 bases and J by 9 bases, with 12 bases of the junction left unmatched. Germline V gives CDR1 MGHDK, CDR2 SYGVNS. The chain's CDR3 is CASRESQGASSPLHF. The CDR3 DNA sequence: TGTGCCAGTAGAGAGTCACAGGGGGCTAGTTCACCCCTCCACTTT.

This clone was seen a handful of times. The chain joins TRBV10-1 to TRBJ2-3, with D maybe TRBD2 (5 bases). The germline V gene has CDR1 WNHNN and CDR2 SYGVQD (reference sequence). There are 16 residues in the CDR3. Trimming stripped 0 bases from V and 2 bases from J, with 12 bases between. CDR3 sequence reads: CASSESGREITDTQYF. The CDR3, as DNA: TGCGCCAGCAGTGAGTCGGGCCGGGAAATCACAGATACGCAGTATTTT.

The J gene is TRBJ1-3, the V gene TRBV21-1; no check of the table's D call, TRBD1, against the DNA was made. TRBV21-1 is listed as a pseudogene. CDR3 size: 20 residues. The CDR3 spells CASSPHRNKGDNGSGNTIYF. CDR3 sequence (DNA): TGTGCCAGCAGCCCGCATCGAAACAAGGGGGACAATGGCTCTGGAAACACCATATATTTT.

The genes are TRBV28 and TRBJ1-3; D gene unclear. V lost 10 bases, J lost 5 bases, and 9 bases lay in between. Per the germline V gene, CDR1 is MDHEN and CDR2 is SYDVKM. The CDR3 length is 11 residues. CDR3 region: CATRWRNTIYF. The CDR3 DNA reads as TGTGCCACCCGGTGGCGAAACACCATATATTTT.

The chain uses TRBV18 and TRBJ2-1; 7 bases fit TRBD1. The CDR3 contains 15 residues. Looked up from germline, CDR1 is KGHSH and CDR2 is LQKENI. The V segment lost 1 base and the J segment 3 bases; nucleotides outside the gene matches: 3. In DNA form, the CDR3 reads TGTGCCAGCTCACCACGGGGACAGCTCTACAATGAGCAGTTCTTC. Protein product: CASSPRGQLYNEQFF.

The J gene is TRBJ2-4, the V gene TRBV2; a possible D gene is TRBD2 (6 bases). The V and J ends lost 7 bases and 0 bases respectively, with 13 bases between them. The CDR3 totals 15 residues. Germline assignment: CDR1 SNHLY and CDR2 FYNNEI. The CDR3 spells CASTGDSVAKNIQYF. As DNA, the CDR3 is TGTGCCAGCACCGGGGACTCCGTAGCCAAAAACATTCAGTACTTC. Full variable domain (rest looked up from reference TRBV2 and TRBJ2-4): EPEVTQTPSHQVTQMGQEVILRCVPISNHLYFYWYRQILGQKVEFLVSFYNNEISEKSEIFDDQFSVERPDGSNFTLKIRSTKLEDSAMYFCASTGDSVAKNIQYFGAGTRLSVL.

The chain links TRBV10-1 to TRBJ2-1, with 8 bases aligning to TRBD2. Germline-derived CDR1 and CDR2 are WNHNN and SYGVQD (reference sequence). The CDR3 is 15 residues long. The J segment lost 7 bases and the V segment lost 5 bases, leaving 10 bases of the junction unmatched. CDR3 residues: CASSNGGANRNEQFF. Here the CDR3 DNA reads TGCGCCAGCAGTAACGGGGGGGCAAATAGGAATGAGCAGTTCTTC.

This clone was detected a few times. The V gene is TRBV5-1, the J gene TRBJ2-5; no firm D call. The CDR3 covers 11 residues. The V and J ends lost 4 bases and 11 bases respectively, with 12 bases between them. The V gene's germline CDR1 is SGHRS and CDR2 YFSETQ. Written as DNA, the CDR3 is TGCGCCAGCAGCACCGAAGTATCACAGTACTTC. This codes for CASSTEVSQYF.

This chain connects TRBV2 to TRBJ2-1; unclear D gene. The CDR3 totals 11 residues. The V end was cut by 3 bases, the J end by 15 bases, with 12 bases between. Germline CDR1 reads SNHLY; CDR2 reads FYNNEI. CDR3 region: CASSDSPHGFF. The CDR3 DNA follows: TGTGCCAGCAGTGATAGCCCTCATGGGTTCTTC.

This rearrangement joins TRBV30 to TRBJ2-7; a possible D gene is TRBD1 (6 bases). V dropped 4 bases and J dropped 3 bases, with 13 bases sitting between them. The length of the CDR3 is 13 residues. CDR1 GTSNPN and CDR2 SVGIG come from the germline V gene (reference sequence). This CDR3 reads CAWMQGKGYEQYF. The CDR3 coding sequence is TGTGCCTGGATGCAGGGGAAGGGCTACGAGCAGTACTTC.